The 14 T cell receptor beta chains in this list originate from one sample, sequenced in a study of CD8 T cells in Susac syndrome. Reverse transcription of 0.5 to 1 ug RNA was performed with random hexamers. TCRdb reprocessed the immunoSEQ multiplex PCR reads via MiXCR and lists one record per CDR3 protein. The sample contains 110,000 or so distinct CDR3 sequences, around 95% of which appear only once. Material: CD4+ T cells from PBMCs. Source of these receptors: a human donor in good health.

This clonotype was recorded once. This chain connects TRBV12-3 or TRBV12-4 to TRBJ1-2; D uncertain. Trimming took 5 bases from V and 4 from J, leaving 17 bases between them. This CDR3 comprises 15 residues. DNA of the CDR3: TGTGCCAGCAGTCATCCCCGCGAACAGCCCTATGGCTACACCTTC. This encodes CASSHPREQPYGYTF.

This chain connects TRBV12-3 or TRBV12-4 to TRBJ1-6; D call uncertain. This CDR3 has 14 amino acids. The V end lost 6 bases, the J end lost 10 bases, and 16 bases lay between the germline ends. The CDR3 sequence: CASRKRSERSPLHF. CDR3 bases: TGTGCCAGCAGGAAGAGATCCGAGAGGTCACCCCTCCACTTT.

This clonotype occurred once. The genes are TRBV10-3 and TRBJ2-7, with TRBD2 matching 14 bases. The V gene's germline CDR1 is ENHRY and CDR2 SYGVKD. The CDR3 runs to 15 residues. After removal of 6 bases from V and 5 bases from J, the junction contained 6 bases not matched to a gene. CDR3 DNA sequence: TGTGCCATCAGACCGGGACTAGCGGGAGTTGACGAGCAGTACTTC. Amino acids: CAIRPGLAGVDEQYF.

The chain carries TRBV18 and TRBJ2-5; D perhaps matches TRBD2 (6 bases). V was cut by 0 bases and J by 4 bases, with 12 bases left in between. Germline V CDR1 and CDR2: KGHSH, LQKENI. The CDR3 covers 15 residues. The DNA of the CDR3 is TGTGCCAGCTCACCACCGGGCGGGGTATCAGAGACCCAGTACTTC. Its protein is CASSPPGGVSETQYF.

This rearrangement joins TRBV4-3 to TRBJ1-2; 7 bases map to TRBD1. Trimming took 8 bases from V and 1 from J; bases not matched to a gene: 10. The CDR3 runs to 15 residues. Germline V gives CDR1 LGHNA, CDR2 YSLEER. This CDR3 reads CASSPGAGGNYGYTF. CDR3 in DNA: TGCGCCAGCTCTCCCGGGGCAGGGGGTAACTATGGCTACACCTTC.

The chain recombines TRBV6-5 with TRBJ2-1, with 7 bases that match TRBD2. This CDR3 spans 16 amino acids. Germline V gives CDR1 MNHEY, CDR2 SVGAGI. The V gene end was trimmed by 0 bases and the J gene end by 0 bases; junction bases not matched to a gene: 2. This CDR3 is CASSYSRGGSYNEQFF. The CDR3 region has the DNA TGTGCCAGCAGTTACTCCCGCGGGGGCTCCTACAATGAGCAGTTCTTC.

V usage is TRBV28 and J usage is TRBJ2-7; D is possibly TRBD1 (7 bases). Between the trimmed V and J ends, which lost 2 bases and 2 bases, there was a span of 10 bases. The length of the CDR3 is 14 residues. The germline gives CDR1 MDHEN, CDR2 SYDVKM. This chain's CDR3 is CASSLPGGTYEQYF. The CDR3 coding sequence is TGTGCCAGCAGTTTACCAGGGGGGACCTACGAGCAGTACTTC.

V and J are TRBV5-1 and TRBJ2-3; TRBD2 is a possible D gene (5 bases). This CDR3 is 18 amino acids long. Per germline, CDR1 SGHRS and CDR2 YFSETQ. V lost 4 bases and J 2 bases, leaving 23 bases between the germline ends. The CDR3 is CASSHRSPAADYTDTQYF. The CDR3 coding sequence is TGCGCCAGCAGCCACCGGTCCCCAGCGGCTGACTACACAGATACGCAGTATTTT.

The chain links TRBV2 to TRBJ2-5; 9 positions match TRBD1. Germline V gives CDR1 SNHLY, CDR2 FYNNEI. The CDR3 runs to 14 residues. V was pared by 8 bases and J by 2 bases, with 6 bases of the junction left unmatched. For the CDR3, the DNA is TGTGCCAGCTCCGGGACAGGGCCACAAGAGACCCAGTACTTC. This sequence encodes CASSGTGPQETQYF.

The chain has TRBV7-9 and TRBJ2-1; D unresolved. V lost 5 bases and J 15 bases, leaving 11 bases between the germline ends. The CDR3 runs to 10 residues. Germline CDR1 and CDR2: SEHNR and FQNEAQ (reference sequence). The chain's CDR3 is CASSGRRPFF. The CDR3 region has the DNA TGTGCCAGCAGCGGTCGAAGGCCGTTCTTC.

V is TRBV27 and J is TRBJ1-1; D unresolved. The CDR3 loop spans 15 amino acids. CDR1 is MNHEY and CDR2 is SMNVEV in the germline V gene (reference sequence). The V and J ends lost 0 bases and 4 bases respectively, with 12 bases between them. CDR3 amino acids: CASSLSAAGSTEAFF. CDR3 nucleotide sequence: TGTGCCAGCAGTTTATCCGCCGCGGGTAGCACTGAAGCTTTCTTT.

The chain joins TRBV9 to TRBJ2-5; 9 bases are shared with TRBD2. V lost 0 bases and J lost 5; bases outside the gene matches: 11. CDR1 and CDR2 from the germline V gene are SGDLS and YYNGEE. This CDR3 has 17 residues. The CDR3 bases are TGTGCCAGCAGCGTAGGAAGCGGGAGGCTCCCCCGGGAGACCCAGTACTTC. Amino acids: CASSVGSGRLPRETQYF.

The rearrangement links TRBV27 to TRBJ1-2, with 7 bases fitting TRBD1. J gave up 7 bases and V 10 bases, and 12 bases lay outside the gene matches. Germline V gene lookup returns CDR1 MNHEY and CDR2 SMNVEV (reference sequence). This CDR3 is 13 amino acids long. DNA of the CDR3: TGTGCCACGACGGACGGGGCAGGGGGTGGCTACACCTTC. It encodes CATTDGAGGGYTF.

This sequence joins TRBV18 and TRBJ2-1; TRBD2 matches at 11 bases. Looked up from germline, CDR1 is KGHSH and CDR2 is LQKENI. The CDR3 is 17 amino acids. J gave up 0 bases and V 3 bases, and 4 bases lay outside the gene matches. The CDR3 loop is CASSPRTSGSSYNEQFF. CDR3 nucleotide sequence: TGTGCCAGCTCACCTCGAACTAGCGGGAGCTCCTACAATGAGCAGTTCTTC.